The rows below give T cell receptor beta chains drawn from one sample of a study of CD8 T cells in Susac syndrome. MiXCR, applied by TCRdb to the immunoSEQ multiplex PCR reads, yields one record per CDR3 protein. The table lists over 150,000 distinct CDR3 sequences, about 94% of them singletons. Specimen: CD4+ T cells from PBMCs. These receptors were obtained from a human donor with multiple sclerosis. The CDR3 runs from the conserved cysteine through the conserved F or W. A D gene is named only where the DNA matches it firmly. Rows may omit the clone size; those that give it use once, few, many or a size class.

d_call j_call cdr3_length clone_size v_call cdr3_nt cdr3_aa
TRBD1 TRBJ2-3 15 . TRBV5-8 TGTGCCAGCAGCTTAACGTGGGGACAGATTGGTACGCAGTATTTT CASSLTWGQIGTQYF
. TRBJ1-3 14 . TRBV6-5 TGTGCCAGCGGCCACTCAGGGTCTGGAAACACCATATATTTT CASGHSGSGNTIYF
TRBD2 TRBJ2-7 15 . TRBV30 TGTGCCTGGAGTCAACTTACAGACCCGGGGGGCGAGCAGTACTTC CAWSQLTDPGGEQYF
TRBD1 TRBJ2-2 14 . TRBV5-4 TGTGCCAGCAGCCGTAGACAGGGGGCCGGGGAGCTGTTTTTT CASSRRQGAGELFF
. TRBJ2-5 13 . TRBV30 TGTGCCTGGAGTGTAAGCTGGGGTGAGACCCAGTACTTC CAWSVSWGETQYF
. TRBJ1-1 13 . TRBV9 TGTGCCAGCAGCTCCCGGCGTGGCGGTGAAGCTTTCTTT CASSSRRGGEAFF
. TRBJ1-4 14 . TRBV11-2 TGTGCCAGCAGCTTCAGCACCCTAAACGAAAAACTGTTTTTT CASSFSTLNEKLFF
. TRBJ1-5 15 . TRBV14 TGTGCCAGCAGCCAAGAGACAACGCTCAATCAGCCCCAGCATTTT CASSQETTLNQPQHF
. TRBJ2-3 13 . TRBV6-6 TGTGCCAGCAGTTGGGTTTGGGGAGATACGCAGTATTTT CASSWVWGDTQYF
. TRBJ2-7 14 . TRBV11-2 TGTGCCAGCAGCTTCGGAGTCGGCTCCTACGAGCAGTACTTC CASSFGVGSYEQYF
. TRBJ1-2 16 once TRBV18 TGTGCCAGCTCACCATGGCCAGCAACAAACCTCAATGGCTACACCTTC CASSPWPATNLNGYTF
TRBD1 TRBJ1-2 16 . TRBV18 TGTGCCAGCTCAACGTCGACAGGGGGCGGCTTATATGGCTACACCTTC CASSTSTGGGLYGYTF
TRBD1 TRBJ2-7 14 . TRBV6-2/TRBV6-3 TGTGCCACACTCGACAGGGCTGTATCCTACGAGCAGTACTTC CATLDRAVSYEQYF
. TRBJ2-1 13 . TRBV9 TGTGCCAGCAGCCCGGACCCTTGGAATGAGCAGTTCTTC CASSPDPWNEQFF
TRBD1 TRBJ2-7 17 . TRBV3-1 TGTGCCAGCAGCCGAGGCCCACCGGGACAGGGGTCATACGAGCAGTACTTC CASSRGPPGQGSYEQYF
. TRBJ1-1 12 . TRBV29-1 TGCAGCGTATCGGGCCATGCGACTGAAGCTTTCTTT CSVSGHATEAFF
TRBD2 TRBJ2-2 14 once TRBV30 TGTGCCTGGCGGACTAGCGGAAACACCGGGGAGCTGTTTTTT CAWRTSGNTGELFF
. TRBJ2-3 15 . TRBV3-1 TGTGCCAGCAGCCTTCCCAGGTTTACCACAGATACGCAGTATTTT CASSLPRFTTDTQYF
TRBD1 TRBJ1-5 14 . TRBV6-6 TGTGCCAGCGCAGGGGGCCTTGGCAATCAGCCCCAGCATTTT CASAGGLGNQPQHF
. TRBJ2-1 13 . TRBV7-2 TGTGCCAGCAGCTTCTCCGGGTTCCATGAGCAGTTCTTC CASSFSGFHEQFF
. TRBJ1-1 12 . TRBV20-1 TGCAGTGCCAAACAGGGAAAGGGTGAAGCTTTCTTT CSAKQGKGEAFF
. TRBJ2-5 13 once TRBV29-1 TGCAGCGTTGTGGCAGAGAACCAAGAGACCCAGTACTTC CSVVAENQETQYF
TRBD2 TRBJ2-1 14 . TRBV20-1 TGCAGTGCTAGTAAAGCGGGAGTCTACAATGAGCAGTTCTTC CSASKAGVYNEQFF
. TRBJ1-4 14 . TRBV2 TGTGCCAGCAGTGGCTCTAGATATAATGAAAAACTGTTTTTT CASSGSRYNEKLFF
TRBD1 TRBJ2-7 15 . TRBV19 TGTGCCAGTAGTAAGGCGACAGGGGGTTCCTACGAGCAGTACTTC CASSKATGGSYEQYF
. TRBJ1-5 15 . TRBV10-3 TGTGCCATCAGTGGGGGTCCCGATCGTAATCAGCCCCAGCATTTT CAISGGPDRNQPQHF
. TRBJ2-1 12 . TRBV18 TGTGCCAGCTCACCGTCTGTCAATGAGCAGTTCTTC CASSPSVNEQFF
. TRBJ2-1 11 . TRBV27 TGTGCCAGGGGCAGAGGGAATGAGCAGTTCTTC CARGRGNEQFF
. TRBJ2-3 16 . TRBV7-6 TGTGCCAGCAGCTTAGGGGGGACTGGTCCCACAGATACGCAGTATTTT CASSLGGTGPTDTQYF
. TRBJ1-2 16 . TRBV2 TGTGCCAGCAGTGATCCAGACAGGACAGCTAACTATGGCTACACCTTC CASSDPDRTANYGYTF
. TRBJ2-1 15 . TRBV28 TGTGCCAGCAGCCGCCGGGACGCACTCGGCATTGAGCAGTTCTTC CASSRRDALGIEQFF
TRBD1 TRBJ2-7 14 . TRBV2 TGTGCCACCAGAGACGACAGGGGATCCTACGAGCAGTACTTC CATRDDRGSYEQYF
TRBD1 TRBJ2-1 15 . TRBV12-3/TRBV12-4 TGTGCCAGCAGCCCCCGACAGGGCTACTACAATGAGCAGTTCTTC CASSPRQGYYNEQFF
. TRBJ2-3 13 few TRBV30 TGTGCCTGGAGTGTACGCGGGGCAGATACGCAGTATTTT CAWSVRGADTQYF
. TRBJ2-3 12 . TRBV29-1 TGCAGCGTTGAGGAGAGCACAGATACGCAGTATTTT CSVEESTDTQYF
. TRBJ2-1 15 . TRBV7-2 TGTGCCAGCAGATCCCGCTCGAGCTCCTACAATGAGCAGTTCTTC CASRSRSSSYNEQFF
TRBD1 TRBJ2-7 14 . TRBV3-1 TGTGCCAGCAGCCAAGGGACAGGGGGCGACGAGCAGTACTTC CASSQGTGGDEQYF
. TRBJ1-1 12 . TRBV6-5 TGTGCCAGCAGATCCGGACAGACGAAAGCTTTCTTT CASRSGQTKAFF
. TRBJ1-5 12 few TRBV20-1 TGCAGTGCTAGACAGGGCAATCAGCCCCAGCATTTT CSARQGNQPQHF
. TRBJ2-3 13 . TRBV28 TGTGCCAGCAGCCCAGTGTCGCCAGATACGCAGTATTTT CASSPVSPDTQYF
. TRBJ2-7 15 . TRBV30 TGTGCCTGGAGTGTCCATGGTTTAGTAAGTCTCGAGCAGTACTTC CAWSVHGLVSLEQYF
TRBD1 TRBJ1-1 14 . TRBV5-1 TGCGCCAGCAGCACTGGGACAGGGAACACTGAAGCTTTCTTT CASSTGTGNTEAFF
TRBD1 TRBJ1-2 14 few TRBV19 TGTGCCAGTAGTCTGGACGGACAGGGGGATGGCTACACCTTC CASSLDGQGDGYTF
. TRBJ2-1 15 . TRBV7-2 TGTGCCAGCAGCTTACGCGCACAGGCGGCCAATGAGCAGTTCTTC CASSLRAQAANEQFF
TRBD1 TRBJ1-1 16 . TRBV30 TGTGCCTGGAGGCCTGGGCCGGGACAGGGGATTTCTGGGGCTTTCTTT CAWRPGPGQGISGAFF
. TRBJ2-3 16 . TRBV9 TGTGCCAGCAGCGTATTTAGGGCCGCTAGCACAGATACGCAGTATTTT CASSVFRAASTDTQYF
. TRBJ2-4 13 . TRBV5-1 TGCGCCAGCAGCTTGGTAGCGGAGGACATTCAGTACTTC CASSLVAEDIQYF
TRBD2 TRBJ2-7 16 . TRBV3-1 TGTGCCAGCAGCCAGCGCGGGACTAGCGGGTCCGGCGAGCAGTACTTC CASSQRGTSGSGEQYF
. TRBJ2-3 13 once TRBV6-6 TGTGCCAGCAGTTACAGGTTCACAGATACGCAGTATTTT CASSYRFTDTQYF
. TRBJ1-6 15 . TRBV3-1 TGTGCCAGCAGCCAAGAAAAAGTCTCCAATTCACCCCTCCACTTT CASSQEKVSNSPLHF